A single sample gave rise to the 13 T cell receptor beta chains below, sequenced in a study of T cells expressing NK-cell markers (dated by TCRdb to between 2020 and 2021). Library preparation was by 5' RACE. Sequencing took place on an Illumina HiSeq 2000. Through TCRdb reprocessing, the reads give one entry per CDR3 protein sequence; DNA is omitted. This sample's table lists about 380,000 distinct CDR3 sequences. Around 5.2% of the sample rests with the top ten. Sequenced input: blood T cells: a sorted CD56 or NKG2C T cell subset, CD4+ or CD8+ T cells, or bulk PBMC T cells (not recorded which). These receptors were collected from a man between 18 and 69 years old in good health.

This chain links TRBV7-2 with TRBJ2-7; TCRdb picks TRBD1, but there is no DNA to check that call. The germline V gene encodes CDR1 SGHTA and CDR2 FQGNSA. There are 14 residues in the CDR3. CDR3 sequence: CASSPQGGAHEQYF.

This chain joins TRBV4-1 and TRBJ2-2; the D call of TRBD1 rests on TCRdb alone, since no DNA is present to check it. CDR1 is MGHRA, CDR2 YSYEKL, per germline. There are 16 residues in the CDR3. The CDR3 is CASSHYTGNVPGELFF.

V is TRBV11-2 and J is TRBJ1-5; TCRdb outputs TRBD1, but without DNA this stays unchecked. CDR3 size: 16 residues. The germline V gene has CDR1 SGHAT and CDR2 FQNNGV. The CDR3 is CASSLDLGQGNQPQHF. The full variable domain, in which reference TRBV11-2 and TRBJ1-5 provide the parts outside the CDR3, is EAGVAQSPRYKIIEKRQSVAFWCNPISGHATLYWYQQILGQGPKLLIQFQNNGVVDDSQLPKDRFSAERLKGVDSTLKIQPAKLEDSAVYLCASSLDLGQGNQPQHFGDGTRLSIL.

The chain has TRBV20-1 and TRBJ2-5; with no DNA, the TCRdb D assignment of TRBD2 cannot be verified. This CDR3 contains 16 residues. The germline V gene encodes CDR1 DFQATT and CDR2 SNEGSKA (reference sequence). CDR3 sequence reads: CSAPPGGAGGRETQYF.

The chain combines TRBV2 with TRBJ1-2. Germline CDR1 is SNHLY and CDR2 is FYNNEI. This CDR3 contains 14 residues. The CDR3 region is CASRSNPNNYGYTF.

This rearrangement joins TRBV7-2 to TRBJ1-1; without DNA, the TCRdb call of TRBD1 cannot be checked. The CDR3 totals 16 residues. CDR1 is SGHTA, CDR2 FQGNSA, per germline. CDR3 amino acids: CASSEEWGKWNTEAFF.

This chain connects TRBV30 to TRBJ2-5; with no DNA, the TCRdb D assignment of TRBD2 cannot be verified. The V gene's germline CDR1 is GTSNPN and CDR2 SVGIG (reference sequence). This CDR3 spans 13 amino acids. CDR3 residues: CAWSSGGQETQYF.

The rearrangement links TRBV7-7 to TRBJ2-5; lacking DNA, the TRBD2 call made by TCRdb goes unchecked. Germline V gives CDR1 SSHAT, CDR2 FNYEAQ (reference sequence). The CDR3 runs 15 residues. CDR3 in amino acids: CASSLLGGGEETQYF.

The chain links TRBV7-6 to TRBJ2-5. The germline V gene encodes CDR1 SGHVS and CDR2 FNYEAQ. The CDR3 consists of 15 residues. CDR3 region: CASSSPIGTQETQYF. The full variable domain, its missing parts supplied by reference TRBV7-6 and TRBJ2-5, is GAGVSQSPRYKVTKRGQDVALRCDPISGHVSLYWYRQALGQGPEFLTYFNYEAQQDKSGLPNDRFSAERPEGSISTLTIQRTEQRDSAMYRCASSSPIGTQETQYFGPGTRLLVL.

The chain joins TRBV6-1 to TRBJ1-2; TCRdb picks TRBD1, but there is no DNA to check that call. Germline V lookup: CDR1 MNHNS, CDR2 SASEGT. This CDR3 is 16 amino acids long. CDR3 amino acids: CASSRGQGVSWNGYTF.

The rearrangement links TRBV2 to TRBJ2-7. The CDR3 is made up of 18 amino acids. The germline V gene has CDR1 SNHLY and CDR2 FYNNEI. The CDR3 sequence: CASSEASGQRLTTYEQYF.

The rearrangement uses TRBV6-5 and TRBJ2-4; with no DNA, the TCRdb D assignment of TRBD1 cannot be verified. This CDR3 spans 14 amino acids. CDR1 and CDR2 from the germline V gene are MNHEY and SVGAGI. The chain's CDR3 is CASSSIGTLNIQYF.

This sequence joins TRBV27 and TRBJ1-2. Germline V CDR1 and CDR2: MNHEY, SMNVEV (reference sequence). CDR3 length: 14 amino acids. The CDR3 loop reads CATTASGGVGGYTF.